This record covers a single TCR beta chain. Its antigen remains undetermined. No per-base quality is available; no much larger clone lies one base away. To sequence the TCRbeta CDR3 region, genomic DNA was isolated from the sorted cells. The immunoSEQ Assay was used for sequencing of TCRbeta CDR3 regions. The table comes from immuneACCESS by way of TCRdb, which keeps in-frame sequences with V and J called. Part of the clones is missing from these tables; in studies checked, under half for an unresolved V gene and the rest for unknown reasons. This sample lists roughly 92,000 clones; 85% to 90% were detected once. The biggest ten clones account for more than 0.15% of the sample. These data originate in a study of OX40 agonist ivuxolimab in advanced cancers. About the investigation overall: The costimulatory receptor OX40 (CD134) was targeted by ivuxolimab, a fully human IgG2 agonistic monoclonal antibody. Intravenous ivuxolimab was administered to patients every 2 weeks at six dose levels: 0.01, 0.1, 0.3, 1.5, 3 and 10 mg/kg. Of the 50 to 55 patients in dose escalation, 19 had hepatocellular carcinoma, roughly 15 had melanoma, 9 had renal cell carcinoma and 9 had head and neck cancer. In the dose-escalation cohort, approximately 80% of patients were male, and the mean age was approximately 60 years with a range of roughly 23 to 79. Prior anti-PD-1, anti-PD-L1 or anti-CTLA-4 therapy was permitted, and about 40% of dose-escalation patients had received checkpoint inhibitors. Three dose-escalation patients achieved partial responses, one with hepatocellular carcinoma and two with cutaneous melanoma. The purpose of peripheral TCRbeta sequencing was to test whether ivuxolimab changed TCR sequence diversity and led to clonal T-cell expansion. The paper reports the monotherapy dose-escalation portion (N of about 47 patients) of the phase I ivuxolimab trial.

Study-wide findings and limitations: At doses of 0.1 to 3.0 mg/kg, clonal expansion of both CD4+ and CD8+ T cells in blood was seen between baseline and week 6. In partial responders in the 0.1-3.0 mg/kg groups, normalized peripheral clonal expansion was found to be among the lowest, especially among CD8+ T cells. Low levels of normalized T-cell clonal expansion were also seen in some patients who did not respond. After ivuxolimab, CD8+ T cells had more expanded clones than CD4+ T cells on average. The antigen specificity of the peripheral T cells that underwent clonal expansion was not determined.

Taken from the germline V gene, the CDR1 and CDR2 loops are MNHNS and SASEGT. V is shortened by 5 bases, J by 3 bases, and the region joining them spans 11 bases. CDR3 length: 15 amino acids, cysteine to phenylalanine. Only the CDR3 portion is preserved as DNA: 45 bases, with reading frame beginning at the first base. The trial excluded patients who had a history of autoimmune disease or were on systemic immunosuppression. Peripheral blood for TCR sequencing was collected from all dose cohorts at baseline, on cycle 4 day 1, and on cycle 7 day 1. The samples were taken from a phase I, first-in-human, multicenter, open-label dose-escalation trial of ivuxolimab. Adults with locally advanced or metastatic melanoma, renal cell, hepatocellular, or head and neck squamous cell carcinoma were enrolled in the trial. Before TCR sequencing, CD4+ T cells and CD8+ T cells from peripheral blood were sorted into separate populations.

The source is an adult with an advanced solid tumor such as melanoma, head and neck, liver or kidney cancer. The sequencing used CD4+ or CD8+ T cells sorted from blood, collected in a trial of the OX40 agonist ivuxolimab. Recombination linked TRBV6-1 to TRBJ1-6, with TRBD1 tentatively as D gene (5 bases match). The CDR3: CASSPGRLYNSPLHF. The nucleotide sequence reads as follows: TGTGCCAGCAGTCCGGGACGCCTCTATAATTCACCCCTCCACTTT.